These 13 T cell receptor beta chains came from one sample sequenced in a study of Ad26.COV2.S vaccination and SARS-CoV-2 variants (dated by TCRdb to the early 2020s). The library was built by means of the immunoSEQ multiplex PCR assay. TCRdb took over this immuneACCESS table, retaining in-frame rearrangements with V and J assigned. Such tables are incomplete; in checked studies, under half of the missing clones stem from an unresolved V gene, and the remainder is unexplained. The sample profile shows about 480,000 clones; 87% of them were found once. About 13% of the sample is held by the ten biggest clonotypes. What the treatment or condition label conveys for this sample: roughly 18 received Ad26.COV2.S at low or high dose, single or two shots; five or six received placebo; per-sample allocation not given. Repertoires of vaccine and placebo recipients were sequenced from samples collected on day 63 after the first injection.

This sample comprised peripheral blood, obtained in a trial of Ad26.COV2.S vaccine versus placebo. Every receptor here comes from a person between 18 and 60 years old who received the Ad26.COV2.S COVID-19 vaccine or a placebo.

The gene calls are TRBV18 and TRBJ1-2, with D hard to call. With 4 bases removed from V and 1 base from J, the gap between germline ends came to 10 bases. Looked up from germline, CDR1 is KGHSH and CDR2 is LQKENI. This CDR3 has 14 residues. For the CDR3, the DNA is TGTGCCAGCTCACTGAAGCCGGGTAACTATGGCTACACCTTC. It encodes CASSLKPGNYGYTF.

There are many counts of this clone. As DNA, the CDR3 is TGTGCCAGCAGCGTAGGGGCAGGCTCTGGAAACACCATATATTTT. Its protein product is CASSVGAGSGNTIYF. This chain joins TRBV9 and TRBJ1-3, with D unresolved. V dropped 0 bases and J dropped 0 bases, with 7 bases sitting between them. The CDR3 is 15 residues long. Germline assignment: CDR1 SGDLS and CDR2 YYNGEE.

This chain joins TRBV6-5 and TRBJ2-3; no clear D gene. CDR1 and CDR2 (germline): MNHEY, SVGAGI. Between the trimmed V and J ends, which lost 6 bases and 6 bases, there was a span of 10 bases. CDR3 length: 12 residues. The CDR3 sequence is CASRGLGDTQYF. As DNA, the CDR3 is TGTGCCAGCAGGGGCCTCGGGGATACGCAGTATTTT.

This clone was seen only a few times. V and J are TRBV30 and TRBJ2-7; D remains unclear. Germline-derived CDR1 and CDR2 are GTSNPN and SVGIG (reference sequence). The CDR3 is 11 amino acids. The V gene lost 3 bases and the J gene lost 6 bases, with 9 bases spanning the gap. CDR3 nucleotide sequence: TGTGCCTGGAGCCAGCGAGGCGAGCAGTACTTC. Residues: CAWSQRGEQYF.

The rearrangement uses TRBV14 and TRBJ2-1; 7 bases align to TRBD2. Germline V gene lookup returns CDR1 SGHDN and CDR2 FVKESK. V dropped 4 bases and J dropped 3; count of bases not matched to a gene: 6. This CDR3 contains 15 residues. The CDR3 loop is CASSPPGLLYNEQFF. For the CDR3, the DNA is TGTGCCAGCAGCCCCCCGGGACTACTCTACAATGAGCAGTTCTTC. Complete variable domain (other parts from reference TRBV14 and TRBJ2-1): EAGVTQFPSHSVIEKGQTVTLRCDPISGHDNLYWYRRVMGKEIKFLLHFVKESKQDESGMPNNRFLAERTGGTYSTLKVQPAELEDSGVYFCASSPPGLLYNEQFFGPGTRLTVL.

As concerns this clone: This same CDR3 is encoded by further DNA sequences in the sample. The chain links TRBV5-4 to TRBJ1-1; D unclear. Looked up from germline, CDR1 is SGHNT and CDR2 is YYREEE (reference sequence). V shed 4 bases and J shed 0 bases, with 13 bases lying between them. This CDR3 is 15 amino acids long. CDR3 in DNA: TGTGCCAGCAGCCCGGGTGGGGTACTGAACACTGAAGCTTTCTTT. Translating it yields CASSPGGVLNTEAFF. The variable domain in full, with the rest retrieved from reference TRBV5-4 and TRBJ1-1, is ETGVTQSPTHLIKTRGQQVTLRCSSQSGHNTVSWYQQALGQGPQFIFQYYREEENGRGNFPPRFSGLQFPNYSSELNVNALELDDSALYLCASSPGGVLNTEAFFGQGTRLTVV.

This chain uses TRBV20-1 with TRBJ1-2, with D hard to call. The CDR3 sequence is 13 residues long. Germline CDR1 DFQATT, CDR2 SNEGSKA (reference sequence). V lost 3 bases and J lost 3, with 11 bases in between. CDR3 DNA sequence: TGCAGTGCTAGTCCCACGGGATACTATGGCTACACCTTC. This gives the protein CSASPTGYYGYTF.

The genes are TRBV11-2 and TRBJ1-4, with D possibly being TRBD1 (5 bases). CDR1 and CDR2 (germline): SGHAT, FQNNGV. The V end lost 5 bases, the J end lost 7 bases, and 17 bases lay between the germline ends. The CDR3 is 15 residues long. This CDR3 is CASSPGFGGGEKLFF. The CDR3 nucleotides read TGTGCCAGCAGCCCAGGGTTCGGCGGAGGTGAAAAACTGTTTTTT.

The genes are TRBV14 and TRBJ1-3; D is undetermined. Germline lookup yields CDR1 SGHDN and CDR2 FVKESK. V was shortened by 1 base and J by 2 bases, with 6 bases between the two germline ends. This CDR3 region has 14 residues. The CDR3: CASSQVSTGNTIYF. Written as DNA, the CDR3 is TGTGCCAGCAGCCAAGTCAGTACTGGAAACACCATATATTTT.

This chain uses TRBV19 with TRBJ2-7; 8 positions match TRBD1. With 9 bases clipped from V and 2 bases from J, the junction kept 9 bases outside the gene matches. The CDR3 has 14 amino acids. Germline V gene sequence: CDR1 LNHDA, CDR2 SQIVND (reference sequence). The DNA of the CDR3 is TGTGCCAGCCAAAGGGAGACAGGGGCCTACGAGCAGTACTTC. It translates to CASQRETGAYEQYF.

The gene calls are TRBV7-9 and TRBJ2-5; 7 bases fit TRBD1. The CDR3 loop spans 15 amino acids. Germline V lookup: CDR1 SEHNR, CDR2 FQNEAQ (reference sequence). The J segment lost 4 bases and the V segment lost 5 bases, leaving 10 bases of the junction unmatched. CDR3 in amino acids: CASSPDVAGGETQYF. The CDR3 DNA follows: TGTGCCAGCAGCCCAGACGTTGCAGGGGGAGAGACCCAGTACTTC.

This chain links TRBV28 with TRBJ2-2; 9 bases agree with TRBD2. Germline V CDR1 and CDR2: MDHEN, SYDVKM. V shed 4 bases and J 7 bases; nucleotides not matched to a gene: 13. This CDR3 has 17 residues. CDR3 nucleotides: TGTGCCAGCAGTTCATCATGGAGGACTAGCGTTGTCGGGGAGCTGTTTTTT. Translated: CASSSSWRTSVVGELFF.

The chain carries TRBV30 and TRBJ2-2; D uncertain. The CDR3 is 13 residues long. The germline CDR1 and CDR2 sequences are GTSNPN and SVGIG (reference sequence). Trimming removed 5 bases at V and 6 bases at J, with 13 bases between. The CDR3 DNA follows: TGTGCCTGGCAAGCAAGGGCTTCCGGGGAGCTGTTTTTT. Translation gives CAWQARASGELFF.